Listed below are T cell receptor beta chains from one sample, sequenced in a study of shared clonotypes between healthy human individuals. This table comes from immunoSEQ multiplex PCR, and its TCRdb copy is limited to in-frame clones, with some not included. The data contain about 1.9 million clones, about 94% of them singletons. The sequenced sample was naive CD8+ T cells from PBMCs. These receptors all stem from a man between 18 and 35 years old in good health. Some clones in this sample may be carry-over from other donors' samples. The CDR3 runs from the conserved cysteine through the conserved F or W. Fields, in order: clone size, J gene, D gene, V gene, CDR3 protein, CDR3 DNA. The D gene is left open where the match is weak. Only part of the rows carry a size: once, few, many, or a class if the clone is expanded.

clone size: -
J gene: TRBJ2-7
D gene: -
V gene: TRBV4-1
CDR3 protein: CASSQGNGGMDF
CDR3 DNA: TGCGCCAGCAGCCAAGGGAACGGGGGAATGGACTTC

clone size: once
J gene: TRBJ2-5
D gene: -
V gene: TRBV7-6
CDR3 protein: CASSLVWEETQYF
CDR3 DNA: TGTGCCAGCAGCTTAGTGTGGGAAGAGACCCAGTACTTC

clone size: -
J gene: TRBJ2-2
D gene: TRBD2
V gene: TRBV27
CDR3 protein: CASSLLPGLAENTGELFF
CDR3 DNA: TGTGCCAGCAGTTTACTCCCCGGACTAGCGGAGAACACCGGGGAGCTGTTTTTT

clone size: -
J gene: TRBJ2-7
D gene: TRBD2
V gene: TRBV27
CDR3 protein: CATGVAGGDRIEQYF
CDR3 DNA: TGTGCCACAGGGGTAGCGGGAGGGGACCGGATCGAGCAGTACTTC

clone size: -
J gene: TRBJ2-7
D gene: TRBD1
V gene: TRBV5-1
CDR3 protein: CASSGSQGQDSYEQYF
CDR3 DNA: TGCGCCAGCAGCGGGAGTCAGGGACAGGACTCCTACGAGCAGTACTTC

clone size: -
J gene: TRBJ2-3
D gene: TRBD2
V gene: TRBV28
CDR3 protein: CASSLWWREGPDTDTQYF
CDR3 DNA: TGTGCCAGCAGTTTATGGTGGCGGGAGGGCCCAGACACAGATACGCAGTATTTT

clone size: -
J gene: TRBJ2-1
D gene: -
V gene: TRBV5-4
CDR3 protein: CASSTADSYNEQFF
CDR3 DNA: TGTGCCAGCAGCACAGCGGATTCCTACAATGAGCAGTTCTTC

clone size: -
J gene: TRBJ2-5
D gene: TRBD1
V gene: TRBV30
CDR3 protein: CACQSPGQGVLETQYF
CDR3 DNA: TGTGCCTGCCAATCCCCGGGACAGGGGGTATTAGAGACCCAGTACTTC

clone size: -
J gene: TRBJ2-7
D gene: TRBD2
V gene: TRBV6-1
CDR3 protein: CATRGSGSHSYEQYF
CDR3 DNA: TGTGCCACCCGGGGTAGCGGGAGTCACTCCTACGAGCAGTACTTC

clone size: -
J gene: TRBJ1-2
D gene: TRBD1
V gene: TRBV27
CDR3 protein: CASSFSKTGYGYTF
CDR3 DNA: TGTGCCAGCAGTTTCTCGAAGACAGGGTATGGCTACACCTTC

clone size: -
J gene: TRBJ2-1
D gene: -
V gene: TRBV29-1
CDR3 protein: CSLQERSYNEQFF
CDR3 DNA: TGCAGCCTCCAGGAGCGGTCCTACAATGAGCAGTTCTTC

clone size: -
J gene: TRBJ2-7
D gene: -
V gene: TRBV15
CDR3 protein: CATSRVDSGAYEQYF
CDR3 DNA: TGTGCCACCAGCAGAGTGGACTCCGGGGCCTACGAGCAGTACTTC

clone size: few
J gene: TRBJ1-1
D gene: TRBD1
V gene: TRBV6-1
CDR3 protein: CASNDRANTEAFF
CDR3 DNA: TGTGCCAGCAACGACAGGGCGAACACTGAAGCTTTCTTT

clone size: -
J gene: TRBJ1-3
D gene: -
V gene: TRBV7-9
CDR3 protein: CASSYDLGNTIYF
CDR3 DNA: TGTGCCAGCAGCTATGATCTCGGAAACACCATATATTTT

clone size: -
J gene: TRBJ2-7
D gene: -
V gene: TRBV15
CDR3 protein: CATSPARGSYEQYF
CDR3 DNA: TGTGCCACCAGCCCCGCTCGGGGCTCCTACGAGCAGTACTTC

clone size: -
J gene: TRBJ2-1
D gene: -
V gene: TRBV9
CDR3 protein: CASSVEPYNEQFF
CDR3 DNA: TGTGCCAGCAGCGTGGAACCCTACAATGAGCAGTTCTTC

clone size: -
J gene: TRBJ1-1
D gene: -
V gene: TRBV28
CDR3 protein: CASSLGRLDAEAFF
CDR3 DNA: TGTGCCAGCAGTCTTGGTCGATTGGACGCTGAAGCTTTCTTT

clone size: -
J gene: TRBJ2-7
D gene: TRBD1
V gene: TRBV9
CDR3 protein: CASSPNTGGYEQYF
CDR3 DNA: TGTGCCAGCAGCCCAAACACAGGGGGCTACGAGCAGTACTTC

clone size: -
J gene: TRBJ2-7
D gene: -
V gene: TRBV28
CDR3 protein: CASSLGVWSSYEQYF
CDR3 DNA: TGTGCCAGCAGTTTAGGGGTCTGGAGCTCCTACGAGCAGTACTTC

clone size: -
J gene: TRBJ2-7
D gene: -
V gene: TRBV7-9
CDR3 protein: CASSSRDIPYYEQYF
CDR3 DNA: TGTGCCAGCAGCTCAAGGGACATCCCTTACTACGAGCAGTACTTC

clone size: -
J gene: TRBJ2-6
D gene: TRBD1
V gene: TRBV15
CDR3 protein: CATSRDLLGTGDWVLTF
CDR3 DNA: TGTGCCACCAGCAGAGATCTCCTCGGGACAGGGGATTGGGTCCTGACTTTC

clone size: -
J gene: TRBJ2-1
D gene: -
V gene: TRBV2
CDR3 protein: CASSELLGLSYNEQFF
CDR3 DNA: TGTGCCAGCAGTGAACTTTTGGGACTCTCCTACAATGAGCAGTTCTTC

clone size: -
J gene: TRBJ2-3
D gene: -
V gene: TRBV13
CDR3 protein: CASSLFGSVGTDTQYF
CDR3 DNA: TGTGCCAGCAGCTTATTTGGCTCGGTTGGCACAGATACGCAGTATTTT

clone size: -
J gene: TRBJ1-2
D gene: TRBD1
V gene: TRBV5-1
CDR3 protein: CASSLASTDRPAANYGYTF
CDR3 DNA: TGCGCCAGCAGCTTGGCCAGTACGGACAGGCCAGCAGCTAACTATGGCTACACCTTC

clone size: -
J gene: TRBJ2-1
D gene: TRBD1
V gene: TRBV9
CDR3 protein: CASSVDRDVEQFF
CDR3 DNA: TGTGCCAGCAGCGTTGACAGGGACGTTGAGCAGTTCTTC

clone size: -
J gene: TRBJ2-1
D gene: TRBD2
V gene: TRBV27
CDR3 protein: CASSSRSGSRGHEQFF
CDR3 DNA: TGTGCCAGCAGTTCCCGGAGCGGGAGCCGTGGACATGAGCAGTTCTTC

clone size: once
J gene: TRBJ2-7
D gene: -
V gene: TRBV10-3
CDR3 protein: CAISPTGKYKSEQYF
CDR3 DNA: TGTGCCATCAGCCCCACAGGGAAATATAAGAGCGAGCAGTACTTC